This record concerns one T cell receptor (beta chain) sequence. A much more abundant neighbour one base away suggests this may be a read error. The CDR3 loop spans 15 amino acids. Per the germline V gene, CDR1 is ENHRY and CDR2 is SYGVKD. TCRdb redid the calling of the RACE reads with MiXCR, one entry per CDR3 protein. This sample has 55,000 to 75,000 distinct CDR3 sequences, with approximately 6.2% found just once. The data are from a study of human T cells and chemical hapten exposure. Noted time point: healthy volunteer bleed at 6 weeks. Unfractionated whole blood was the source from which total RNA was extracted.

The sequence came from a female donor in good health. Some clones in this sample may be carry-over from other donors' samples. The sequenced sample was whole blood. The chain couples TRBV10-3 to TRBJ2-5, with 7 positions matching TRBD1. The CDR3 here is CANSEKGQPQETQYF. CDR3 bases: TGTGCCAACAGTGAGAAGGGACAGCCACAAGAGACCCAGTACTTC.